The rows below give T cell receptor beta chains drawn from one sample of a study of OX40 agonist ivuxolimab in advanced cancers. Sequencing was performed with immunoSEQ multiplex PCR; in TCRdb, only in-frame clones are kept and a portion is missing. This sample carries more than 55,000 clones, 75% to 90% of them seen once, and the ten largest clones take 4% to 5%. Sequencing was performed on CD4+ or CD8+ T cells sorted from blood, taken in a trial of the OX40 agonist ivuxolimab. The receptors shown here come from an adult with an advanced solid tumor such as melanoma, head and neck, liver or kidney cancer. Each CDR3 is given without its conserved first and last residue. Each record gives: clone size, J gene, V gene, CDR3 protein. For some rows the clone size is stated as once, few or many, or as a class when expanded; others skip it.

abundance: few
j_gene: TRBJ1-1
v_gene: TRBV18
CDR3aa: ASSPARGSNTEAF

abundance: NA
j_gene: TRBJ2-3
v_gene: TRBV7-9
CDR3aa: ASSPTGGTDTQY

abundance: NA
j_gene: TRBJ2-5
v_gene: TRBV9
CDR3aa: ASSVAETETQY

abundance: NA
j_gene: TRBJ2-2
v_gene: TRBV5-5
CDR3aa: ASSREFANTGELF

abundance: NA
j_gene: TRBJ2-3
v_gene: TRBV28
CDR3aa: ASISPTDTQY

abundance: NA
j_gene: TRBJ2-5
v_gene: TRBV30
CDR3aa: AWSGTGRQETQY

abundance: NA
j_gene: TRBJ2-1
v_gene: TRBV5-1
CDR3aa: ASSLGGGGQNNEQF

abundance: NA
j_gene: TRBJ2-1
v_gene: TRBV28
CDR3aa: ASSSPASPASEQF

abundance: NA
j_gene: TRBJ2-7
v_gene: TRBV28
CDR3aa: ASSFSPARYYEQY

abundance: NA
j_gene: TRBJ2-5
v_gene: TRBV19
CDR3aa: ASSPSGSKTQY

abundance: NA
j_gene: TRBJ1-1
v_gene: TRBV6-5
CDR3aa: ASSLGAQRWNTEAF

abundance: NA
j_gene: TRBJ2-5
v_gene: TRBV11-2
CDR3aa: ASTKGGREQETQY

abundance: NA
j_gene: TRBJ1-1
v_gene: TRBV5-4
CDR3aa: ASSTAGGESTEAF

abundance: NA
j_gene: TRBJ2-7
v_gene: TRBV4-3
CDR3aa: ASSQGRDRFYEQY

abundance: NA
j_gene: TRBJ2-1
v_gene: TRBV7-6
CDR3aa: ASSLVGTSGGFNEQF

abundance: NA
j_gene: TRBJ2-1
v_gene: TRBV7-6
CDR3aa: ASSPRGRDSGVI

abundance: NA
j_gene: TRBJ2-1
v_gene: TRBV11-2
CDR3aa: ASSTFGRVVYEQF

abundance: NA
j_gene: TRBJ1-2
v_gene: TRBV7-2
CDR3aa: ASSLAPGRLYGYT

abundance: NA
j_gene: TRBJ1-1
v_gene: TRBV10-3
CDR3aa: AISELRDSQHTEAF

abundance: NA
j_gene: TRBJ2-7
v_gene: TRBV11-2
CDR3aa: ASSGRDRSSYEQY

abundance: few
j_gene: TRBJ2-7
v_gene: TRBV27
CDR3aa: ASSRTGTLAGQY

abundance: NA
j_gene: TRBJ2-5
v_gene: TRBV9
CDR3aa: ASSVGTGARETQY

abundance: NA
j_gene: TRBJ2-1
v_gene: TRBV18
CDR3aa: ASSWTRDREGNEQF

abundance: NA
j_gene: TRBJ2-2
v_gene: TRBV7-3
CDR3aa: ASSRGGGGELF

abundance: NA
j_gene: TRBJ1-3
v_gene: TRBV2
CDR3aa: ASNRRGTSGNTIY

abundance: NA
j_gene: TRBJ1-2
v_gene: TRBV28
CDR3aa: ASRRTGNYGYT

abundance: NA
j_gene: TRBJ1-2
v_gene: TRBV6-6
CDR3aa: ASRGSYGYT

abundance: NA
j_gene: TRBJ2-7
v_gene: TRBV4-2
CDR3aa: ASSQVDSDSSSYEQY

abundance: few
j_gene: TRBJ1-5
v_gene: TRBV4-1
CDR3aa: ASSQDGGNQPQH

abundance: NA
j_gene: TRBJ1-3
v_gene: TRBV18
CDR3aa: ASSPKVGELSGNTIY

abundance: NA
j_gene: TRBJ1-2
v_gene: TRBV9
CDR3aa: ASSPRELLNYGYT

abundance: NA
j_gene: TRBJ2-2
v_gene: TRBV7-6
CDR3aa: ASSLSMWGTGELF

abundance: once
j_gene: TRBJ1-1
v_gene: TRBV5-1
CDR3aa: ASSSGQVQGNTEAF

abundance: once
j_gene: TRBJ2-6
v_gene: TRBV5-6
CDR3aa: ASSTSGTGANVLT

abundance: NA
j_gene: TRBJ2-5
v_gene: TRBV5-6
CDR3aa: ASSLVGAGGLKTQY